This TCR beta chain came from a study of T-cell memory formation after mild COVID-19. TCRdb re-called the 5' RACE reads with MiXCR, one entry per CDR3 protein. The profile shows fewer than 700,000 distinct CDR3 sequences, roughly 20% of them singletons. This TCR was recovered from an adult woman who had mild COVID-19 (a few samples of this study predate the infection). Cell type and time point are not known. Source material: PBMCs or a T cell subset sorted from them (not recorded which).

The CDR3 DNA follows: TGTGCCAGCAGTTTTACCCCCACAGGGAGGGAGCTGTTTTTT. It is translated as CASSFTPTGRELFF. The rearrangement joins TRBV7-6 to TRBJ2-2; possibly TRBD1 for D (6 bases). Germline CDR1 reads SGHVS; CDR2 reads FNYEAQ. With 6 bases removed from V and 9 bases from J, the gap between germline ends came to 17 bases. The length of the CDR3 is 14 residues.